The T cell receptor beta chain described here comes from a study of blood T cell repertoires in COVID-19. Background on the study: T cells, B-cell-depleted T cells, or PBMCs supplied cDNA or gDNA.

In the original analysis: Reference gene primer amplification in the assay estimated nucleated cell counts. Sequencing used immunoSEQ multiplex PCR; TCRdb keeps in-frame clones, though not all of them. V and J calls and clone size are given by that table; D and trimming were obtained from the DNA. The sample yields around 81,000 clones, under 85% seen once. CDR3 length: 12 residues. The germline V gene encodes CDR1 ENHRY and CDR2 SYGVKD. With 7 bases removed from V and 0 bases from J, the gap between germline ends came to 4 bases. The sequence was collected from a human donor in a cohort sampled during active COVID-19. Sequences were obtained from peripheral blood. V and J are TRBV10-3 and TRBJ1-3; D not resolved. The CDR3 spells CAITSSGNTIYF. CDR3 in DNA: TGTGCCATCACGAGCTCTGGAAACACCATATATTTT.